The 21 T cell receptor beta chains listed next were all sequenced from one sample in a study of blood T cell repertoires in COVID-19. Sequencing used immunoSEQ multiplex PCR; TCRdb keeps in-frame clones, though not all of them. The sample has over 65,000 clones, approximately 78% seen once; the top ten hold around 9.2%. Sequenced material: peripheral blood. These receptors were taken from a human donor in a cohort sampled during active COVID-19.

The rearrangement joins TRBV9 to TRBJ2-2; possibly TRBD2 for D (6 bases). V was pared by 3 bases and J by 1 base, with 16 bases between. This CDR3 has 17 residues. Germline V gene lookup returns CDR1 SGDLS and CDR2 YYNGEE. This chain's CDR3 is CASSGRRFSGNTGELFF. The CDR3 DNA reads TGTGCCAGCAGCGGTAGACGCTTTAGCGGGAACACCGGGGAGCTGTTTTTT.

Here the CDR3 reads CASSPTWGDTEAFF. The CDR3 DNA follows: TGTGCCAGCAGCCCCACGTGGGGAGACACTGAAGCTTTCTTT. V is TRBV14 and J is TRBJ1-1; D uncertain. Germline values: CDR1 SGHDN, CDR2 FVKESK. V gave up 4 bases and J gave up 3 bases, with 12 bases separating them. The CDR3 is made up of 14 amino acids. The variable domain in full, with the rest retrieved from reference TRBV14 and TRBJ1-1, is EAGVTQFPSHSVIEKGQTVTLRCDPISGHDNLYWYRRVMGKEIKFLLHFVKESKQDESGMPNNRFLAERTGGTYSTLKVQPAELEDSGVYFCASSPTWGDTEAFFGQGTRLTVV.

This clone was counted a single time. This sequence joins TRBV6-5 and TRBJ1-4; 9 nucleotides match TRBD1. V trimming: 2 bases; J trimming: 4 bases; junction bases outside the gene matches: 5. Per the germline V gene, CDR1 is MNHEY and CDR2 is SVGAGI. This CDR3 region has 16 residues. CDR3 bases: TGTGCCAGCAGTTACGGTTGGGACAGGGTTAATGAAAAACTGTTTTTT. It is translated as CASSYGWDRVNEKLFF.

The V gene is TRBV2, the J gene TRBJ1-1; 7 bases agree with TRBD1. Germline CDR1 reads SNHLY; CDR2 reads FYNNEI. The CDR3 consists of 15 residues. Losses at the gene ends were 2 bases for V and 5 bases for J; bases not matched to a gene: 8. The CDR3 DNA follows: TGTGCCAGCAGTGAACGGACAGCCAGGGGGACTGAAGCTTTCTTT. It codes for CASSERTARGTEAFF.

The CDR3 region has the DNA TGTGCCAGCAGCTTGGGGACAGGGACGGGCTACACCTTC. This gives the protein CASSLGTGTGYTF. The J gene is TRBJ1-2, the V gene TRBV13; 9 bases fit TRBD1. The CDR3 contains 13 residues. CDR1 and CDR2 (germline): PRHDT, FYEKMQ (reference sequence). The ends lost 3 bases at V and 8 bases at J; junction bases unmatched: 4.

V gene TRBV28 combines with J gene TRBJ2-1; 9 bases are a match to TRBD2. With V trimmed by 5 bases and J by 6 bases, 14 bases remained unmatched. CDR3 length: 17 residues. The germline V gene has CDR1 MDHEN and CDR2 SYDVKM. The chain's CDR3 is CASSTRAAGGVGNEQFF. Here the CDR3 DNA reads TGTGCCAGCAGTACTCGGGCAGCGGGAGGAGTGGGCAATGAGCAGTTCTTC.

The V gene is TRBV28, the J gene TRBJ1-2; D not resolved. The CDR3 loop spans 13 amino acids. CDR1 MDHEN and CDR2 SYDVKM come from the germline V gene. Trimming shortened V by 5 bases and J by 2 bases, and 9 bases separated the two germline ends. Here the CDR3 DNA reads TGTGCCAGCAGTCTAGACGGGAACTATGGCTACACCTTC. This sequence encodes CASSLDGNYGYTF.

The CDR3 DNA is TGTGCCAGCAGCTACCTAGGACAGTCCGGGGAGCTGTTTTTT. Amino acids: CASSYLGQSGELFF. The rearrangement joins TRBV7-2 to TRBJ2-2; possibly TRBD1 for D (6 bases). V was pared by 4 bases and J by 6 bases, with 12 bases between. Germline assignment: CDR1 SGHTA and CDR2 FQGNSA. The CDR3 is 14 amino acids.

For the CDR3, the DNA is TGTGCCGCGGGACCAAACACCGGGGAGCTGTTTTTT. Amino acid sequence: CAAGPNTGELFF. This chain connects TRBV24-1 to TRBJ2-2; D is perhaps TRBD2 (6 bases). V lost 12 bases, J lost 2 bases, and 9 bases lay in between. This CDR3 contains 12 residues. Germline lookup yields CDR1 KGHDR and CDR2 SFDVKD.

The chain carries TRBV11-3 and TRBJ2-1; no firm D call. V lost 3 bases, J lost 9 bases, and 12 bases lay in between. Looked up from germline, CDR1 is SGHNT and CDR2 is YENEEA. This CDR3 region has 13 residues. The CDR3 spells CASSFATDGEQFF. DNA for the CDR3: TGTGCCAGCAGCTTCGCTACTGATGGTGAGCAGTTCTTC. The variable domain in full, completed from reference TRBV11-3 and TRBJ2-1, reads EAGVVQSPRYKIIEKKQPVAFWCNPISGHNTLYWYLQNLGQGPELLIRYENEEAVDDSQLPKDRFSAERLKGVDSTLKIQPAELGDSAVYLCASSFATDGEQFFGPGTRLTVL.

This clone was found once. CDR3 loop: CASSFRGVNTEAFF. The CDR3 nucleotides read TGTGCCAGCAGCTTCAGGGGGGTGAACACTGAAGCTTTCTTT. V gene TRBV14 combines with J gene TRBJ1-1; 7 bases are a match to TRBD1. CDR3 size: 14 residues. The germline V gene encodes CDR1 SGHDN and CDR2 FVKESK. J gave up 0 bases and V 5 bases, and 3 bases lay outside the gene matches. The full variable domain, its missing parts supplied by reference TRBV14 and TRBJ1-1, is EAGVTQFPSHSVIEKGQTVTLRCDPISGHDNLYWYRRVMGKEIKFLLHFVKESKQDESGMPNNRFLAERTGGTYSTLKVQPAELEDSGVYFCASSFRGVNTEAFFGQGTRLTVV.

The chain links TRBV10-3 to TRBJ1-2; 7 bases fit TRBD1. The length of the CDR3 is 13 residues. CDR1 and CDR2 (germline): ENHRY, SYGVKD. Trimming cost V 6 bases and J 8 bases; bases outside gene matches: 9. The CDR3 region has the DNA TGTGCCATCAGGGGGGCCACAGGGGAAGGCTACACCTTC. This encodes CAIRGATGEGYTF.

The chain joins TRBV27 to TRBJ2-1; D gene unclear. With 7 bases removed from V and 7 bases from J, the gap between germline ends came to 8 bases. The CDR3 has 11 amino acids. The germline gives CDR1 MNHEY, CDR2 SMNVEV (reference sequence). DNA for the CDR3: TGTGCCAGCACGTCCGCGAATGAGCAGTTCTTC. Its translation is CASTSANEQFF.

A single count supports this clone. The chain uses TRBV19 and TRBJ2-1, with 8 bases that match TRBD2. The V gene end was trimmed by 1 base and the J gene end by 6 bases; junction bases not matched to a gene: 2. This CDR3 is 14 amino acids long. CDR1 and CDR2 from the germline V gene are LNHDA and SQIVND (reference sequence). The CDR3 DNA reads TGTGCCAGTAGTATAGGGACTAGCAGCAATGAGCAGTTCTTC. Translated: CASSIGTSSNEQFF.

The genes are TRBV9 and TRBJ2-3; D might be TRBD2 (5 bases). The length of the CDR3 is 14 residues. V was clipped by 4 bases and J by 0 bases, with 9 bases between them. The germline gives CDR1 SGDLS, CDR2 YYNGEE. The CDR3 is CASSPTGSTDTQYF. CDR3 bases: TGTGCCAGCAGCCCCACGGGAAGCACAGATACGCAGTATTTT.

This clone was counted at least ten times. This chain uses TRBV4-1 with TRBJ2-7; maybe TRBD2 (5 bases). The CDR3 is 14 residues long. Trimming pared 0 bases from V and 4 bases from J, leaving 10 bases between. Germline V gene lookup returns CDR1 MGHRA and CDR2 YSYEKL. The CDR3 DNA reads TGCGCCAGCAGCCAAGAGTCGGGGTATTACGAGCAGTACTTC. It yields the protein CASSQESGYYEQYF.

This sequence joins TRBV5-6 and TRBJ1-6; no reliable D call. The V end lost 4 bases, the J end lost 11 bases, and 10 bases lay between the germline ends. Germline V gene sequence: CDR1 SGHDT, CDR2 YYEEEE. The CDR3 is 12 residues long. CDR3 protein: CASSPGGTPLHF. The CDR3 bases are TGTGCCAGCAGCCCTGGAGGGACACCCCTCCACTTT.

CDR3 sequence (DNA): TGTGCCAGCAGCCCCGGACAGGGGTTATATTCACCCCTCCACTTT. It translates to CASSPGQGLYSPLHF. The chain joins TRBV7-9 to TRBJ1-6, with TRBD1 matching 9 bases. From germline, CDR1 is SEHNR and CDR2 FQNEAQ (reference sequence). J lost 8 bases, V lost 5 bases, and 7 bases had no gene match. The CDR3 totals 15 residues.

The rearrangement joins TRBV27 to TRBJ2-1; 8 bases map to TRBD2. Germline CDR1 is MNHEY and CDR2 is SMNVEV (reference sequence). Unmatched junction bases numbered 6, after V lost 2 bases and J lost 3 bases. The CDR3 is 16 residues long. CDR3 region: CASSLAGGLVYNEQFF. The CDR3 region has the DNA TGTGCCAGCAGTTTAGCGGGAGGACTCGTCTACAATGAGCAGTTCTTC.

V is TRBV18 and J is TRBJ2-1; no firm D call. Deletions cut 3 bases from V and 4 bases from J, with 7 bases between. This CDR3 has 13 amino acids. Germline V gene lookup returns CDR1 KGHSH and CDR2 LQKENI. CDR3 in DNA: TGTGCCAGCTCACCCGTTGAGTACAATGAGCAGTTCTTC. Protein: CASSPVEYNEQFF.

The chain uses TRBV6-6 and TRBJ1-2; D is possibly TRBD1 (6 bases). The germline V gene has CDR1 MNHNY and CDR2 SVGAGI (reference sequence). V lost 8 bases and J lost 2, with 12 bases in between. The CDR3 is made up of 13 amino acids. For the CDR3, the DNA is TGTGCCAGCGGGGCGACAGGAAACTATGGCTACACCTTC. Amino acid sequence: CASGATGNYGYTF.